This TCR beta chain was found in a study of T cells in Graves' hyperthyroidism and ophthalmopathy. This clonotype was seen a few times. The antigen is undetermined. TCR beta CDR3 regions were amplified from RNA. HTBI primers were used for first-round RT-PCR of the TCR CDR3. TCRdb reprocessed the multiplex PCR reads via MiXCR and lists one record per CDR3 protein. This sample has some 270,000 distinct CDR3 sequences, with around 26% found just once. Findings of the study overall: A model of 13 V-J pairs discriminated ophthalmopathy from stable hyperthyroidism.

The specimen sequenced was blood. This TCR was sampled from a woman in her thirties or forties with Graves' ophthalmopathy.

The CDR3 is CASCLGTGNDDYGYTF. The CDR3 DNA reads TGTGCCAGCTGCTTAGGGACAGGGAATGATGACTATGGCTACACCTTC. This rearrangement joins TRBV12-3 or TRBV12-4 to TRBJ1-2, with 9 positions matching TRBD1. CDR3 length equals 16 residues. V was clipped by 8 bases and J by 3 bases; unmatched bases: 13.